The subject of this entry is one T cell receptor beta chain. Its antigen is unknown. This entry is derived from a study of human T cells and chemical hapten exposure. The wider study: A roughly 2 cm by roughly 2 cm inner upper arm patch received 2% DPC for sensitization. Minor pooled library volume differences mainly drove per-sample TCR yield variation.

Findings and caveats of the study: Healthy people's immune response may differ from that of the donors, who had alopecia. Expanded TCRs produced significantly more large CDR3 similarity clusters than controls did.

The CDR3 runs to 14 residues. V dropped 1 base and J dropped 7 bases, with 11 bases sitting between them. The germline CDR1 and CDR2 sequences are SGHTA and FQGNSA. MiXCR, run by TCRdb on the RACE reads, gives a single entry per CDR3 protein. Among about 69,000 distinct CDR3 sequences listed, approximately 10% were seen once. As for time point: patch test 2, 6 weeks after DPC sensitization. Treatment meaning: therapeutic diphenylcyclopropenone sensitization with weekly scalp DPC. The sample was whole blood, taken in connection with sensitization to the hapten diphenylcyclopropenone (DPC). The gene calls are TRBV7-2 and TRBJ1-5; D is unclear. The TCR was taken from a woman in her forties or fifties with alopecia areata. Some clones in this sample may be carry-over from other donors' samples. CDR3 DNA: TGTGCCAGCAGCTTAGGAGGTAGAGAACAGCCCCAGCATTTT. Protein sequence: CASSLGGREQPQHF. The full variable domain, rest sourced from reference TRBV7-2 and TRBJ1-5, is GAGVSQSPSNKVTEKGKDVELRCDPISGHTALYWYRQSLGQGLEFLIYFQGNSAPDKSGLPSDRFSAERTGGSVSTLTIQRTQQEDSAVYLCASSLGGREQPQHFGDGTRLSIL.